This T cell receptor beta chain was identified in a study of blood T cell repertoires in COVID-19. Looking at the study overall: From the United States, Italy and Spain came samples of acute and convalescent COVID-19. The cDNA or gDNA used as material had been derived from T cells, B-cell-depleted T cells, or PBMCs.

A COVID-19 case was met by exposed participants within 2 weeks before study entry. Here immunoSEQ multiplex PCR was the method, and the copy in TCRdb shows in-frame clones only, minus some. The sample comprises 360,000 or so clones, roughly 90% of which are singletons, and over 1% rests with the top ten. J was trimmed by 3 bases and V by 2 bases; bases with no gene match: 9. Germline loops: CDR1 LNHDA, CDR2 SQIVND (reference sequence). The CDR3 runs 17 residues. The source material was PBMCs or T cells enriched from blood (not recorded which). The V and J genes are TRBV19 and TRBJ1-4; 7 bases line up with TRBD1. The clonotype originates from a woman younger than 45 who had been exposed to COVID-19. CDR3 DNA sequence: TGTGCCAGTAGTATAAGCGGTAGGGGGCGAGCTAATGAAAAACTGTTTTTT. Protein product: CASSISGRGRANEKLFF.